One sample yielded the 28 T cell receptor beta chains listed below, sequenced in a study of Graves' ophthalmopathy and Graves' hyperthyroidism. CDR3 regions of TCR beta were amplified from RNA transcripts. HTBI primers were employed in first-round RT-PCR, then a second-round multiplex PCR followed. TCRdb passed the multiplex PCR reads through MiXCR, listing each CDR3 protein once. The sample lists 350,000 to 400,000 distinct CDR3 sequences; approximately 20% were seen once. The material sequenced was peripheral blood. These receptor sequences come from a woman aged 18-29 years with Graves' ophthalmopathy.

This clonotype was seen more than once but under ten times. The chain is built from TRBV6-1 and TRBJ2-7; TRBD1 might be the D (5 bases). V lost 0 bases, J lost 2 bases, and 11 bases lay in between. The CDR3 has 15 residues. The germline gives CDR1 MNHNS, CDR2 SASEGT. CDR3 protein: CASSEAHDSPYEQYF. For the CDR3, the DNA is TGTGCCAGCAGTGAAGCGCATGACAGCCCCTACGAGCAGTACTTC.

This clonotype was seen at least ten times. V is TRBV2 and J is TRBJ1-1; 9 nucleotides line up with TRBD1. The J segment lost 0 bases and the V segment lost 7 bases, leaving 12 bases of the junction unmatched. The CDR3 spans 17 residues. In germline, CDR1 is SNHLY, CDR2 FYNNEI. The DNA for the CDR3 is TGTGCCAGCAAAGGGGGACAGGGATTCTCCATGAACACTGAAGCTTTCTTT. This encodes CASKGGQGFSMNTEAFF.

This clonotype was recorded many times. In DNA, the CDR3 is TGTGCCAGCAGCTTATACCCGGACAGGGGGAACACCGGGGAGCTGTTTTTT. Its translation is CASSLYPDRGNTGELFF. The chain has TRBV11-1 and TRBJ2-2; 9 bases line up with TRBD1. The CDR3 has 17 residues. Germline loops: CDR1 SGHAT, CDR2 FQDESV (reference sequence). V trimming: 2 bases; J trimming: 1 base; junction bases outside the gene matches: 5.

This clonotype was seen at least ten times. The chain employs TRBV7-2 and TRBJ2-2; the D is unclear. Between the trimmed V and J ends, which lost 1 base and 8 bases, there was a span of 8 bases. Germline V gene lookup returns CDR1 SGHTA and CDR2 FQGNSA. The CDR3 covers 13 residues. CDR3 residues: CASSLDFPGELFF. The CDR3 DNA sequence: TGTGCCAGCAGCTTAGATTTTCCAGGGGAGCTGTTTTTT.

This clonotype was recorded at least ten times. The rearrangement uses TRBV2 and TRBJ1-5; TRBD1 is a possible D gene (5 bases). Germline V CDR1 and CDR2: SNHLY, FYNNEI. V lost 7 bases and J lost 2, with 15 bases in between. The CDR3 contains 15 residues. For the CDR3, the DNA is TGTGCCAGCACCCGAGGGCGAGGGGGCAATCAGCCCCAGCATTTT. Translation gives CASTRGRGGNQPQHF.

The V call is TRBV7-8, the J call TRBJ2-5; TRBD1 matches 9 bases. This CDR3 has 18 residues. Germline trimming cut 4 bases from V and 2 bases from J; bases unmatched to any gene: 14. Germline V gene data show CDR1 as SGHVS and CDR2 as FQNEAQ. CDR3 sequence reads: CASSSPLGRDRGQETQYF. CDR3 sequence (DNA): TGTGCCAGCAGCTCACCTCTTGGCAGAGACAGGGGGCAAGAGACCCAGTACTTC.

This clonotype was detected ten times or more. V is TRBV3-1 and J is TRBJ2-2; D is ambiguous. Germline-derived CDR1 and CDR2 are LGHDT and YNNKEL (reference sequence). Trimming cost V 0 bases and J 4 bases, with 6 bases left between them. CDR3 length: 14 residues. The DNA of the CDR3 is TGTGCCAGCAGCCAAGAAGGGTCCACCGGGGAGCTGTTTTTT. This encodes CASSQEGSTGELFF.

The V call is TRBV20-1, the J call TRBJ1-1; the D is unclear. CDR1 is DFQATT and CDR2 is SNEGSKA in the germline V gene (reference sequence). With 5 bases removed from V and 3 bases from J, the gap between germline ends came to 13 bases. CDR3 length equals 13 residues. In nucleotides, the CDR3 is TGCAGTGCTCCGACCGAACTGCACACTGAAGCTTTCTTT. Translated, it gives CSAPTELHTEAFF.

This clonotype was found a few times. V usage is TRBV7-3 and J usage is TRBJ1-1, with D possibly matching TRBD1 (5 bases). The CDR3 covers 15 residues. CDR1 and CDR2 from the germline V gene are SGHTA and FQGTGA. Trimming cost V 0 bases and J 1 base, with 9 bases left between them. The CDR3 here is CASSLTPGPNTEAFF. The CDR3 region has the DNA TGTGCCAGCAGCTTAACCCCAGGGCCGAACACTGAAGCTTTCTTT.

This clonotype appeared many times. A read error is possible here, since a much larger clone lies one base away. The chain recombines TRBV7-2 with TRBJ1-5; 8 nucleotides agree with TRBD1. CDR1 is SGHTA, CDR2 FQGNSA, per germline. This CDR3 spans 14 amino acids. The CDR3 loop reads CASSFDRGNQLQHF. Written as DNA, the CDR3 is TGTGCCAGCAGCTTCGACAGGGGAAATCAGCTCCAGCATTTT. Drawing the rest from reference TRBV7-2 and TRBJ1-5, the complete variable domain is GAGVSQSPSNKVTEKGKDVELRCDPISGHTALYWYRQSLGQGLEFLIYFQGNSAPDKSGLPSDRFSAERTGGSVSTLTIQRTQQEDSAVYLCASSFDRGNQLQHFGDGTRLSIL.

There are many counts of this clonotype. This CDR3 is CASRSPPETQYF. The CDR3 region has the DNA TGTGCCAGCAGGAGCCCCCCAGAGACCCAGTACTTC. The chain has TRBV27 and TRBJ2-5; D uncertain. CDR3 size: 12 residues. Germline values: CDR1 MNHEY, CDR2 SMNVEV (reference sequence). V lost 6 bases and J 4 bases, leaving 9 bases between the germline ends.

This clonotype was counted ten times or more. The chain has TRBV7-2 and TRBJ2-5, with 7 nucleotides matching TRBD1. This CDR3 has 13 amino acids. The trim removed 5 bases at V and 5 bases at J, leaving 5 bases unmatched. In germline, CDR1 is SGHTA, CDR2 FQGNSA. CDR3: CASSGRRGETQYF. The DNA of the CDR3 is TGTGCCAGCAGCGGACGCAGGGGGGAGACCCAGTACTTC.

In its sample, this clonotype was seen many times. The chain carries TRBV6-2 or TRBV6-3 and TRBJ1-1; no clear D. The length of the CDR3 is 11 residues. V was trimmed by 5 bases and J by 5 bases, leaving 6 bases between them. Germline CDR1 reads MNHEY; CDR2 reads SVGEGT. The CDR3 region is CASSGRTEAFF. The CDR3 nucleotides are TGTGCCAGCAGTGGGAGGACTGAAGCTTTCTTT.

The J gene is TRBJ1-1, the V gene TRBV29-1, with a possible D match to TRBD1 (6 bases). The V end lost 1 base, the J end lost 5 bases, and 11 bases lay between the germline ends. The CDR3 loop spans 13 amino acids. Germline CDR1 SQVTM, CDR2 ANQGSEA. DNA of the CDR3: TGCAGCGTTGAAGGGTGGGGGCGAACTGAAGCTTTCTTT. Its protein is CSVEGWGRTEAFF. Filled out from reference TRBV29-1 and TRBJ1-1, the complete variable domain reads SAVISQKPSRDICQRGTSLTIQCQVDSQVTMMFWYRQQPGQSLTLIATANQGSEATYESGFVIDKFPISRPNLTFSTLTVSNMSPEDSSIYLCSVEGWGRTEAFFGQGTRLTVV.

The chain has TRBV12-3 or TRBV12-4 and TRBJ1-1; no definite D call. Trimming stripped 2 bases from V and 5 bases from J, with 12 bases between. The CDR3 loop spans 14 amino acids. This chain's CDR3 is CASSLKGFWTEAFF. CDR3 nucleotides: TGTGCCAGCAGTTTAAAGGGTTTCTGGACTGAAGCTTTCTTT.

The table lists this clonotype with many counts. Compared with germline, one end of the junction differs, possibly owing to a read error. CDR3 loop: CASSQKPEHF. In DNA, the CDR3 is TGTGCCAGCAGCCAAAAACCCGAGCACTTC. The chain recombines TRBV14 with TRBJ1-2; D remains unclear. Germline V gene lookup returns CDR1 SGHDN and CDR2 FVKESK. The CDR3 covers 10 residues.

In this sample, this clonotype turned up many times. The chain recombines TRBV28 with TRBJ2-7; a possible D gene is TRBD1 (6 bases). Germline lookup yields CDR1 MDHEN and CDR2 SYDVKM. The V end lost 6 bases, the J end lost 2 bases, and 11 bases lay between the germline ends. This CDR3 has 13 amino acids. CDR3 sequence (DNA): TGTGCCAGCAGACAACAGGGAACCTACGAGCAGTACTTC. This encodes CASRQQGTYEQYF.

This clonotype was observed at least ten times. CDR3 nucleotide sequence: TGTGCCAGCAGTTACTCAGGGTTGGCGGGAGGGAGAGGCAACGAGCAGTACTTC. Protein: CASSYSGLAGGRGNEQYF. The gene calls are TRBV6-2 or TRBV6-3 and TRBJ2-7, with 9 bases fitting TRBD2. V lost 0 bases and J lost 5; bases outside the gene matches: 14. CDR1 MNHEY and CDR2 SVGEGT come from the germline V gene. The CDR3 contains 18 residues.

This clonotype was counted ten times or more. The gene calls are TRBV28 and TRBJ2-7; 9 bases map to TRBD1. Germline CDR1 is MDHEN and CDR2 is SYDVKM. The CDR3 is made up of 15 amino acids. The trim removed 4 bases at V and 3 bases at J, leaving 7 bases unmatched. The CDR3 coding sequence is TGTGCCAGCAGTTCAAGGGACAGGGTTTTCTACGAGCAGTACTTC. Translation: CASSSRDRVFYEQYF.

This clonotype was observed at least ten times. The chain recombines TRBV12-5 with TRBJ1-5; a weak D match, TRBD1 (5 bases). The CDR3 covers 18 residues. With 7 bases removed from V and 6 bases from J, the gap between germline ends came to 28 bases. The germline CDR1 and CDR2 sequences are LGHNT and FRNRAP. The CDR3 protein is CASVHPGPIVIVSQPQHF. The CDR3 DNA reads TGTGCTAGTGTTCACCCGGGACCCATTGTTATTGTGAGTCAGCCCCAGCATTTT.

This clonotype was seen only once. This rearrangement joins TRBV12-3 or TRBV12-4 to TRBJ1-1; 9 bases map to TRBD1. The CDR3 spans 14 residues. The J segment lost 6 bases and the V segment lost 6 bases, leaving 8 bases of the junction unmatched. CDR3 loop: CASSRGTGLSEAFF. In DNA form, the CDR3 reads TGTGCCAGCAGCAGAGGGACAGGGCTATCTGAAGCTTTCTTT.

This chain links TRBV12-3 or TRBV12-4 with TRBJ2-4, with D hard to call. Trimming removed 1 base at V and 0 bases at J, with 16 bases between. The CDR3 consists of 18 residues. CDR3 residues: CASSLDAPMTLAKNIQYF. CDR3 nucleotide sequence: TGTGCCAGCAGTTTAGACGCCCCGATGACATTAGCCAAAAACATTCAGTACTTC.

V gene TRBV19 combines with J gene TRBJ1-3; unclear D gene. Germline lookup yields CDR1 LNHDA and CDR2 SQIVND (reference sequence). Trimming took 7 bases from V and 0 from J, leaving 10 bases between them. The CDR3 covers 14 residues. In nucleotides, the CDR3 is TGTGCCAGTATTCCGGACTCCTCTGGAAACACCATATATTTT. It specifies CASIPDSSGNTIYF.

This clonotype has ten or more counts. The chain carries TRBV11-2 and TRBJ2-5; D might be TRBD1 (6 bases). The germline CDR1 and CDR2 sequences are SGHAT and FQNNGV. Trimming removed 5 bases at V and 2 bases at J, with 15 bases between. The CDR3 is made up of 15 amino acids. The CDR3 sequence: CASSQSTRGQETQYF. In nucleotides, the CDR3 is TGTGCCAGCAGCCAATCCACTAGGGGGCAAGAGACCCAGTACTTC.

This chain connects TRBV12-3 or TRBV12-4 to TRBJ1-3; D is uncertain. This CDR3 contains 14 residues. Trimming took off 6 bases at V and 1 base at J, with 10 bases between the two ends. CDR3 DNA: TGTGCCAGCAGCCCGCGGACGTCTGGAAACACCATATATTTT. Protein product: CASSPRTSGNTIYF.

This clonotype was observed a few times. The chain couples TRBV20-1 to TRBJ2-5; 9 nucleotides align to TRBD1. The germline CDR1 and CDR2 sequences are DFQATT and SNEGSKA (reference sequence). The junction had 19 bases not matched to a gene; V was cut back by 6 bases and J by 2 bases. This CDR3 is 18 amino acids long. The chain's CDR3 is CSAEAIGPGTGSQETQYF. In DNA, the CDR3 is TGCAGTGCCGAGGCGATCGGTCCGGGGACAGGGAGTCAAGAGACCCAGTACTTC.

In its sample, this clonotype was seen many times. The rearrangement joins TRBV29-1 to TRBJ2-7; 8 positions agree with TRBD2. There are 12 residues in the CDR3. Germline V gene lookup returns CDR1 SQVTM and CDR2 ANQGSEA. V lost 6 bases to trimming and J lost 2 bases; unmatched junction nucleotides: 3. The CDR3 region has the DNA TGCAGCGTCGGGAGGGGCCCCTACGAGCAGTACTTC. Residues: CSVGRGPYEQYF.

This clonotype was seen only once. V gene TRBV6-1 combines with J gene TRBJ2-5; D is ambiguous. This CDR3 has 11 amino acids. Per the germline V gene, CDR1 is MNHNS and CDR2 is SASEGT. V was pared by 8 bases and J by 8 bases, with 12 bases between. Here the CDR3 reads CASGRSKTQYF. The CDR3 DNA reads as TGTGCCAGCGGCAGGTCGAAAACCCAGTACTTC.